One sample yielded the 6 T cell receptor beta chains listed below, sequenced in a study of cytomegalovirus exposure and HLA in healthy donors. It was with 60 Vbeta and 13 Jbeta primers that the PCR ran. TCRdb's table, derived via immunoSEQ multiplex PCR, lists solely in-frame clones and lacks some. Of around 58,000 clones listed, approximately 80% are singletons. Material for sequencing was PBMCs. Source of these receptors: a female donor in good health and CMV-seronegative.

In this sample, this clone turned up once. The gene calls are TRBV6-5 and TRBJ2-7; no reliable D call. Between the trimmed V and J ends, which lost 2 bases and 2 bases, there was a span of 10 bases. There are 14 residues in the CDR3. Germline V gene lookup returns CDR1 MNHEY and CDR2 SVGAGI. The CDR3: CASSYVASAYEQYF. The CDR3 nucleotides are TGTGCCAGCAGTTACGTTGCCAGTGCCTACGAGCAGTACTTC.

This clone was detected only a few times. The chain is built from TRBV27 and TRBJ2-4, with TRBD1 matching 7 bases. Germline CDR1 is MNHEY and CDR2 is SMNVEV (reference sequence). The CDR3 sequence is 14 residues long. The ends lost 3 bases at V and 5 bases at J; junction bases unmatched: 4. DNA of the CDR3: TGTGCCAGCAGTTTTAACGGACAGGAAAACATTCAGTACTTC. Translation: CASSFNGQENIQYF.

The chain is built from TRBV5-1 and TRBJ1-2, with 8 bases identical to TRBD1. V lost 3 bases, J lost 8 bases, and 6 bases stayed unmatched. From germline, CDR1 is SGHRS and CDR2 YFSETQ. There are 13 residues in the CDR3. The CDR3 reads CASSSTGGGGYTF. The CDR3 DNA is TGCGCCAGCAGCTCTACAGGGGGTGGCGGCTACACCTTC.

This sequence joins TRBV5-8 and TRBJ1-2; 9 nucleotides align to TRBD1. From germline, CDR1 is SGHTS and CDR2 YDEGEE. The CDR3 contains 15 residues. V lost 5 bases and J lost 8; bases outside the gene matches: 13. CDR3 region: CASSLSSGQGKGYTF. In DNA, the CDR3 is TGTGCCAGCAGTTTGTCTTCCGGACAGGGGAAAGGCTACACCTTC.

CDR3 sequence: CASSFQGGQETQYF. The CDR3 DNA sequence: TGTGCCAGCTCATTCCAGGGTGGCCAAGAGACCCAGTACTTC. The chain is built from TRBV18 and TRBJ2-5, with D possibly being TRBD1 (5 bases). Trimming took 5 bases from V and 1 from J, leaving 11 bases between them. The CDR3 runs to 14 residues. The germline gives CDR1 KGHSH, CDR2 LQKENI.

This rearrangement joins TRBV7-3 to TRBJ1-4; 12 bases align to TRBD1. Germline CDR1 and CDR2: SGHTA and FQGTGA. Germline trimming cut 5 bases from V and 8 bases from J; bases unmatched to any gene: 6. This CDR3 contains 15 residues. The CDR3 here is CASSGRDRGREKLFF. The CDR3 DNA sequence: TGTGCCAGCAGCGGGAGGGACAGGGGGCGCGAAAAACTGTTTTTT.